A selection of T cell receptor beta chains follows, all from one sample in a study of Graves' ophthalmopathy and Graves' hyperthyroidism. TCRdb fed the multiplex PCR reads into MiXCR, producing one record per CDR3 protein. The sample has about 550,000 distinct CDR3 sequences, just under 40% seen once. Sequencing was carried out using peripheral blood or thyroid tissue (not recorded which). The source is an adult man with Graves' hyperthyroidism. The CDR3 runs from the conserved cysteine through the conserved F or W. A D gene is named only where the DNA matches it firmly. A clone size is listed for some rows: how often the clone was seen (once, few, many), or a class if it is expanded.

CDR3aa: CASSRDWSDTQYF
CDR3nt: TGCGCCAGCAGTCGGGACTGGTCAGATACGCAGTATTTT
v_gene: TRBV10-1
d_gene: -
abundance: few
j_gene: TRBJ2-3

CDR3aa: CSARDTIYEQYF
CDR3nt: TGCAGCGCCCGGGACACCATCTACGAGCAGTACTTC
v_gene: TRBV29-1
d_gene: -
abundance: -
j_gene: TRBJ2-7

CDR3aa: CASSDSPTGTGNTIYF
CDR3nt: TGTGCCAGCAGTGACTCCCCCACAGGGACTGGAAACACCATATATTTT
v_gene: TRBV6-4
d_gene: -
abundance: -
j_gene: TRBJ1-3

CDR3aa: CASSIRPSGRNEQFF
CDR3nt: TGTGCCAGTAGTATAAGGCCCAGCGGGAGGAATGAGCAGTTCTTC
v_gene: TRBV19
d_gene: TRBD2
abundance: -
j_gene: TRBJ2-1

CDR3aa: CAWKRQAYGYTF
CDR3nt: TGTGCCTGGAAACGACAGGCCTATGGCTACACCTTC
v_gene: TRBV30
d_gene: -
abundance: -
j_gene: TRBJ1-2

CDR3aa: CATSRIQGAGEKLFF
CDR3nt: TGTGCCACCAGCAGAATACAGGGGGCAGGTGAAAAACTGTTTTTT
v_gene: TRBV15
d_gene: TRBD1
abundance: -
j_gene: TRBJ1-4

CDR3aa: CASSYLGEGVSNSPLHF
CDR3nt: TGTGCCAGCAGTTACCTCGGGGAAGGGGTGAGCAATTCACCCCTCCACTTT
v_gene: TRBV6-6
d_gene: -
abundance: few
j_gene: TRBJ1-6

CDR3aa: CASSLRGPDRGRRGYTF
CDR3nt: TGTGCCAGCAGCTTAAGGGGGCCGGACAGGGGAAGAAGGGGCTACACCTTC
v_gene: TRBV7-2
d_gene: TRBD1
abundance: -
j_gene: TRBJ1-2

CDR3aa: CATSDPGTAGNTIYF
CDR3nt: TGTGCCACCAGTGACCCCGGGACAGCCGGAAACACCATATATTTT
v_gene: TRBV24-1
d_gene: TRBD1
abundance: -
j_gene: TRBJ1-3

CDR3aa: CASSEAGWGDQPQHF
CDR3nt: TGTGCCAGCTCAGAGGCAGGGTGGGGAGATCAGCCCCAGCATTTT
v_gene: TRBV2
d_gene: -
abundance: -
j_gene: TRBJ1-5

CDR3aa: CASSLGHVQETQYF
CDR3nt: TGTGCCAGCAGCTTAGGCCATGTTCAAGAGACCCAGTACTTC
v_gene: TRBV7-9
d_gene: -
abundance: -
j_gene: TRBJ2-5

CDR3aa: CATSDSLAGVEEQFF
CDR3nt: TGTGCCACCAGTGATAGCCTAGCGGGTGTGGAGGAGCAGTTCTTC
v_gene: TRBV24-1
d_gene: TRBD2
abundance: -
j_gene: TRBJ2-1

CDR3aa: CASSQWVSYEQYF
CDR3nt: TGCGCCAGCAGCCAATGGGTGTCCTACGAGCAGTACTTC
v_gene: TRBV4-1
d_gene: -
abundance: many
j_gene: TRBJ2-7

CDR3aa: CASSLVGRSARRNTEAFF
CDR3nt: TGTGCCAGCAGCTTAGTAGGCCGGTCGGCTAGGAGGAACACTGAAGCTTTCTTT
v_gene: TRBV11-2
d_gene: -
abundance: many
j_gene: TRBJ1-1

CDR3aa: CASSPGQGRERLFF
CDR3nt: TGCGCCAGCAGCCCTGGACAGGGAAGGGAAAGACTGTTTTTT
v_gene: TRBV4-1
d_gene: TRBD1
abundance: -
j_gene: TRBJ1-4

CDR3aa: CASSDWGAQETQYF
CDR3nt: TGTGCCAGCAGTGATTGGGGGGCGCAAGAGACCCAGTACTTC
v_gene: TRBV6-5
d_gene: -
abundance: -
j_gene: TRBJ2-5

CDR3aa: CASSQAGFSSYEQYF
CDR3nt: TGTGCCAGCAGCCAAGCGGGATTTAGCTCCTACGAGCAGTACTTC
v_gene: TRBV14
d_gene: -
abundance: many
j_gene: TRBJ2-7

CDR3aa: CAGSEDPNYGHTF
CDR3nt: TGTGCCGGCAGCGAGGATCCAAACTATGGCCACACCTTC
v_gene: TRBV7-8
d_gene: -
abundance: -
j_gene: TRBJ1-2

CDR3aa: CASSLDPRGLAGGEQYF
CDR3nt: TGTGCCAGCAGCTTAGATCCCCGGGGCCTAGCGGGAGGTGAGCAGTACTTC
v_gene: TRBV11-2
d_gene: TRBD2
abundance: -
j_gene: TRBJ2-7

CDR3aa: CASPLRAGVGETQYF
CDR3nt: TGTGCCAGCCCCTTAAGGGCGGGAGTCGGAGAGACCCAGTACTTC
v_gene: TRBV7-8
d_gene: TRBD2
abundance: few
j_gene: TRBJ2-5